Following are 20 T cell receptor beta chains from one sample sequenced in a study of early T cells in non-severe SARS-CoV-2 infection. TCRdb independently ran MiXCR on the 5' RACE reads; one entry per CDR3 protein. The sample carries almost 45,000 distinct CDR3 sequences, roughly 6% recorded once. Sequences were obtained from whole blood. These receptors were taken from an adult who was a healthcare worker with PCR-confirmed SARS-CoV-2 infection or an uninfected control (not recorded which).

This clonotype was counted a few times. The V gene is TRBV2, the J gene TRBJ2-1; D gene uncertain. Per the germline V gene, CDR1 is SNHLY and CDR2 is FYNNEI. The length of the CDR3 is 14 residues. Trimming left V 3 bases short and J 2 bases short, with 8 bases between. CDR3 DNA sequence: TGTGCCAGCAGTGAGCCTTACACCTACAATGAGCAGTTCTTC. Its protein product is CASSEPYTYNEQFF.

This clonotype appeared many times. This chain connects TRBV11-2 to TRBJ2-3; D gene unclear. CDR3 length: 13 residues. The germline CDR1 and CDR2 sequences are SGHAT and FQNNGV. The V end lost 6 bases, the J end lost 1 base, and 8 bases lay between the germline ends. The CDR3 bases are TGTGCCAGCAGTCGTATAGGCACAGATACGCAGTATTTT. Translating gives CASSRIGTDTQYF.

The chain's CDR3 is CAWSGGYGYTF. The CDR3 DNA reads TGTGCCTGGAGTGGTGGCTATGGCTACACCTTC. This chain uses TRBV30 with TRBJ1-2; no definite D call. The CDR3 is 11 amino acids. V lost 1 base, J lost 4 bases, and 4 bases lay in between. In germline, CDR1 is GTSNPN, CDR2 SVGIG (reference sequence).

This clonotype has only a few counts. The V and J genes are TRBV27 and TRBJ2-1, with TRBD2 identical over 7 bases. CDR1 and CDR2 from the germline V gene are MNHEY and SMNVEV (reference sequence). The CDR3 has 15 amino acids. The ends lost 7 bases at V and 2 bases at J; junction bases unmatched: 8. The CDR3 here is CASKSGGDTYNEQFF. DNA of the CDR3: TGTGCCAGCAAAAGTGGGGGGGATACCTACAATGAGCAGTTCTTC.

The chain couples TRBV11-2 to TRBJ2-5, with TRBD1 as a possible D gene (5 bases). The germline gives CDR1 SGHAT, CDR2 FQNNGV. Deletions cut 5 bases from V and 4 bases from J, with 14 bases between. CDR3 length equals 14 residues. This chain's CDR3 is CASSPPGMRETQYF. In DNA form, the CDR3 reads TGTGCCAGCAGCCCACCAGGGATGAGAGAGACCCAGTACTTC.

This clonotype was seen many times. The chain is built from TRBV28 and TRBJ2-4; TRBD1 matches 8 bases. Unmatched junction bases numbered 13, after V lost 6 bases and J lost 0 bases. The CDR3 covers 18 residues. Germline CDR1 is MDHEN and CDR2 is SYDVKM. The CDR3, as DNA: TGTGCCAGCAGCACTGATTATCGACAGGGGAAAGCCAAAAACATTCAGTACTTC. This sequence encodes CASSTDYRQGKAKNIQYF.

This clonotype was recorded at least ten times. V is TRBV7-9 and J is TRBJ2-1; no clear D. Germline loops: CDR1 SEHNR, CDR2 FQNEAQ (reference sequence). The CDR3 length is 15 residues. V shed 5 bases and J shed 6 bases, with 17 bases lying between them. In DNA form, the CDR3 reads TGTGCCAGCAGCCCCCCGCAGGTTTTAGGCAATGAGCAGTTCTTC. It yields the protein CASSPPQVLGNEQFF. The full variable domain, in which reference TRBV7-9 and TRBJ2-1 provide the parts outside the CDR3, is DTGVSQNPRHKITKRGQNVTFRCDPISEHNRLYWYRQTLGQGPEFLTYFQNEAQLEKSRLLSDRFSAERPKGSFSTLEIQRTEQGDSAMYLCASSPPQVLGNEQFFGPGTRLTVL.

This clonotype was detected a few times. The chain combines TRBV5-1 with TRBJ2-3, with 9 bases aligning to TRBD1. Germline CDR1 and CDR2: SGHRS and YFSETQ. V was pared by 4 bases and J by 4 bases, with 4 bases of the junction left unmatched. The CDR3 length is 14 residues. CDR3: CASSGGTGPDTQYF. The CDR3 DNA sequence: TGCGCCAGCAGCGGAGGGACAGGGCCAGATACGCAGTATTTT.

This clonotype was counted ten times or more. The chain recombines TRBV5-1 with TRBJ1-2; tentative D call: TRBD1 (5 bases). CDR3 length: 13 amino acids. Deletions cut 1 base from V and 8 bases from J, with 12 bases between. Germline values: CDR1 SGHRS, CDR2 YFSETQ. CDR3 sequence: CASSLRQGDGYTF. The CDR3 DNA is TGCGCCAGCAGCTTGAGGCAGGGCGACGGCTACACCTTC.

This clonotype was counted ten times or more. CDR3 nucleotides: TGTGCCAGCAGCTTGCCGACAGGGAATAATGAAAAACTGTTTTTT. Its translation: CASSLPTGNNEKLFF. The chain joins TRBV5-6 to TRBJ1-4; 7 bases agree with TRBD1. The CDR3 has 15 residues. The J segment lost 4 bases and the V segment lost 1 base, leaving 4 bases of the junction unmatched. Germline V gives CDR1 SGHDT, CDR2 YYEEEE.

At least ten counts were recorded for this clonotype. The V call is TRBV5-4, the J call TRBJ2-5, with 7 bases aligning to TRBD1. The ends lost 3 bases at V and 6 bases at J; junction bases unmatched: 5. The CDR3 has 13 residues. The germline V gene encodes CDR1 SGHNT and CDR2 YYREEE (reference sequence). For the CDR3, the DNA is TGTGCCAGCAGCTCAGGACAGGAGAAGACCCAGTACTTC. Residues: CASSSGQEKTQYF.

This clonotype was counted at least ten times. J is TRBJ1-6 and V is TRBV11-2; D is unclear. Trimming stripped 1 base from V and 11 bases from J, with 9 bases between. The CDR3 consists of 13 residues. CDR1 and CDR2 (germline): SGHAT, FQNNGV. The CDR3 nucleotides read TGTGCCAGCAGCTTAGGGTACGGAACACCCCTCCACTTT. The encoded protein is CASSLGYGTPLHF.

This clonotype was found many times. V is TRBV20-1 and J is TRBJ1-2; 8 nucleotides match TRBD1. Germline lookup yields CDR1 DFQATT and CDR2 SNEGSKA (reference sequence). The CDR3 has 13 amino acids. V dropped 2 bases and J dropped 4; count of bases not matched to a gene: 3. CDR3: CSARKQGGYGYTF. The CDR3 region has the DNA TGCAGTGCTAGAAAACAGGGGGGCTATGGCTACACCTTC.

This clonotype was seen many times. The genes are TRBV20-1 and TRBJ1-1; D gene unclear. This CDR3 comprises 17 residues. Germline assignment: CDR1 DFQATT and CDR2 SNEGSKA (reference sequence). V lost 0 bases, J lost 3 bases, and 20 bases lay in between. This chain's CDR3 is CSAREAPGPHEDTEAFF. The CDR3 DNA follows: TGCAGTGCTAGAGAGGCGCCAGGACCCCATGAGGACACTGAAGCTTTCTTT.

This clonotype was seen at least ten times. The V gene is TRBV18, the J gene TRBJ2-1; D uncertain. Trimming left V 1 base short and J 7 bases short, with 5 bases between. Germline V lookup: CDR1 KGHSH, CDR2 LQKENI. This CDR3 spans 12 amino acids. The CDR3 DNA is TGTGCCAGCTCACCACTAGAGAATGAGCAGTTCTTC. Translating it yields CASSPLENEQFF.

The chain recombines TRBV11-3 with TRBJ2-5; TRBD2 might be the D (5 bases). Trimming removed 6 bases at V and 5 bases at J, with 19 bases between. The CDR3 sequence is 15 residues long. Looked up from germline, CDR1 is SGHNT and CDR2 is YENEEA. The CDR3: CASSPGIATGETQYF. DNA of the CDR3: TGTGCCAGCAGTCCGGGGATCGCAACGGGGGAGACCCAGTACTTC.

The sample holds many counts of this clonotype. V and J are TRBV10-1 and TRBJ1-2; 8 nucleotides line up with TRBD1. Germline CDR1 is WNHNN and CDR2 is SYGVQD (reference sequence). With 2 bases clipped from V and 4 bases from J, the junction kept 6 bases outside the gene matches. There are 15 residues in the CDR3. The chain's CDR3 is CASSEVQGASYGYTF. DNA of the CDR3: TGCGCCAGCAGTGAGGTCCAGGGGGCGTCCTATGGCTACACCTTC.

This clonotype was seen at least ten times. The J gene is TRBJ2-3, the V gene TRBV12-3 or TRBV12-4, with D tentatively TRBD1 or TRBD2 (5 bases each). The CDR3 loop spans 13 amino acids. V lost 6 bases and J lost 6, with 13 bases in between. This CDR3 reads CASRASGQDTQYF. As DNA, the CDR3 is TGTGCCAGCAGGGCCTCGGGGCAGGATACGCAGTATTTT.

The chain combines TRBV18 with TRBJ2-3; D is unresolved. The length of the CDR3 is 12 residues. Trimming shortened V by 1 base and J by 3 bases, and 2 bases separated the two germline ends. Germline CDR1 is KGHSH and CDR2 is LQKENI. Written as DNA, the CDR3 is TGTGCCAGCTCACCACAAACAGATACGCAGTATTTT. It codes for CASSPQTDTQYF.

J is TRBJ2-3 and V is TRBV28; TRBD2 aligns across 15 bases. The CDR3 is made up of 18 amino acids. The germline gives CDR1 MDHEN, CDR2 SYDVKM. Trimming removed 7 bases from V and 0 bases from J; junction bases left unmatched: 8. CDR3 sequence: CASTSGLAGGWSTDTQYF. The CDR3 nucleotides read TGTGCCAGCACCTCAGGACTAGCGGGGGGGTGGAGCACAGATACGCAGTATTTT.